The present T cell receptor beta chain was sequenced within a study of CD8 T cells in Susac syndrome. RNA in amounts of roughly 0.45 to 1 ug was reverse transcribed with random hexamers. immunoSEQ multiplex PCR amplified TCR beta CDR3 across 54 Vbeta, 13 Jbeta. From the immunoSEQ multiplex PCR reads, TCRdb called clonotypes with MiXCR, one entry per CDR3 protein. Of fewer than 150,000 distinct CDR3 sequences in the sample, about 90% were seen once. The V end was cut by 10 bases, the J end by 0 bases, with 27 bases between. The CDR3 is made up of 18 amino acids. From blood CD8+ and CD4+ T cells, the TCR beta chain was sequenced. TEMRA cells were FACS-enriched, and CD8+ and CD4+ T cells were isolated negatively.

The chain combines TRBV12-3 or TRBV12-4 with TRBJ1-1; TRBD1 is a possible D gene (5 bases). The sample taken for sequencing was CD8+ T cells from PBMCs. This TCR derives from a human donor with multiple sclerosis. CDR3: CATALLTPGRGVNTEAFF. In DNA, the CDR3 is TGTGCCACCGCCCTACTTACCCCAGGGCGAGGCGTGAACACTGAAGCTTTCTTT.